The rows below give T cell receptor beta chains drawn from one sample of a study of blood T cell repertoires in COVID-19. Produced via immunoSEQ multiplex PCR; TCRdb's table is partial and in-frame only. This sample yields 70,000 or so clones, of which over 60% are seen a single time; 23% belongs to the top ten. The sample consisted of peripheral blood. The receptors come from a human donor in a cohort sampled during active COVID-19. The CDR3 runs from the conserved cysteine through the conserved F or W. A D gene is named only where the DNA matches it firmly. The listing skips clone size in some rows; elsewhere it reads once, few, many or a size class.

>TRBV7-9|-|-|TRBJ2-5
TGTGCCAGCAGCTTAGCGCGCACCCTCCAAGAGACCCAGTACTTC
CASSLARTLQETQYF
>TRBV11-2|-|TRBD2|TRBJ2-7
TGTGCCAGCAGCGTCGGGGTAGCGGGCACCTACGAGCAGTACTTC
CASSVGVAGTYEQYF
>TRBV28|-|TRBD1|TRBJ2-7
TGTGCCAGCAGCTCAGTTGGGACAGGACCCTCCGGCGGATCCTACGAGCAGTACTTC
CASSSVGTGPSGGSYEQYF
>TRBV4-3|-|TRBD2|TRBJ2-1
TGCGCCAGCAGCCAAGTAAAGACTAGCGGACTGCAGTTCTTC
CASSQVKTSGLQFF
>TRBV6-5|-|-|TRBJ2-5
TGTGCCAGCAGCCTAGAGTATCAAGAGACCCAGTACTTC
CASSLEYQETQYF
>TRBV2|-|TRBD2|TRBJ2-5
TGTGCCAGCAGTGATCTAGCGGGGGCCCAAGAGACCCAGTACTTC
CASSDLAGAQETQYF
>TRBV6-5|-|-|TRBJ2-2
TGTGCCAGCAGTCGGTCGATACCTCTTACCGGGGAGCTGTTTTTT
CASSRSIPLTGELFF
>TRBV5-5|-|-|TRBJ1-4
TGTGCCAGCAGCTTGGGACTGACGACTAATGAAAAACTGTTTTTT
CASSLGLTTNEKLFF
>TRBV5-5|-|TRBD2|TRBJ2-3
TGTGCCAGCAGCTTGCGGCCAGCGGGGGGGAACACAGATACGCAGTATTTT
CASSLRPAGGNTDTQYF
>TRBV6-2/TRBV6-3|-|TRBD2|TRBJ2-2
TGTGCCAGCAGCGGACTAGCGGGGGGGCCGGACACCGGGGAGCTGTTTTTT
CASSGLAGGPDTGELFF
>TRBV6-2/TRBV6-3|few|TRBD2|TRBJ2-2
TGTGCCAGCAGTTTGGGACTAGCGGGGGGATCGGAGCTGTTTTTT
CASSLGLAGGSELFF
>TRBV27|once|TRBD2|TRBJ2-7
TGTGCCAGCAGTTTAACGGGGACTAGCGGGAGGGGAGGCTACGAGCAGTACTTC
CASSLTGTSGRGGYEQYF
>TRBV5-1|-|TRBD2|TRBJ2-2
TGCGCCAGCAGCGCCACTAGCGGAAACACCGGGGAGCTGTTTTTT
CASSATSGNTGELFF
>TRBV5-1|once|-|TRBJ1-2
TGCGCCAGCAGCTTAGGCGGCGGTTCGGAGGGCTACACCTTC
CASSLGGGSEGYTF
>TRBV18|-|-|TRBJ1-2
TGTGCCAGCTCACCAGCAGGGGACGGCTACACCTTC
CASSPAGDGYTF
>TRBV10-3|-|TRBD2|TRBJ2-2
TGTGCCATAAAAGGGACTAGCGAAAGGAACACCGGGGAGCTGTTTTTT
CAIKGTSERNTGELFF
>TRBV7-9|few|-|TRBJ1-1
TGTGCCAGCATGGGGCAGCCGAACACTGAAGCTTTCTTT
CASMGQPNTEAFF
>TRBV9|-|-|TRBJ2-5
TGTGCCAGCAGCGGACCACGCGGCCAAGAGACCCAGTACTTC
CASSGPRGQETQYF
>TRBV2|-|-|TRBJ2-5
TGTGCCAGCAGTGAACTCAGACAAGAGACCCAGTACTTC
CASSELRQETQYF
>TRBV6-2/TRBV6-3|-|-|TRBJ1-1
TGTGCCAGCAGTTACTCTCCTTTGGGGCAGAACACTGAAGCTTTCTTT
CASSYSPLGQNTEAFF
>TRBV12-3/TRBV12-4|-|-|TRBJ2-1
TGTGCCAGCAGTGGCCGGGAGACCGGTGAGCAGTTCTTC
CASSGRETGEQFF
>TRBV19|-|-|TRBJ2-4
TGTGCCAGTAGTATCCCACCAAGGAGGAACGGGGCCAAAAACATTCAGTACTTC
CASSIPPRRNGAKNIQYF
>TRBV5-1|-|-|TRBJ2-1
TGCGCCAGCAGCTTGGGCCCGAGCTCCTACAATGAGCAGTTCTTC
CASSLGPSSYNEQFF
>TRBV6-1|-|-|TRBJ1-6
TGTGCCAGCAGTGAAAGTAGGAGTGTGGGGCCAACCTTGAGTTCACCCCTCCACTTT
CASSESRSVGPTLSSPLHF
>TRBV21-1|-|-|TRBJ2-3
TGTGCCAGCAGCATTCCGGGACAGGGGGGAACAGATACGCAGTATTTT
CASSIPGQGGTDTQYF
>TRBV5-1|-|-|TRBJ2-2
TGCGCCAGCAGCGTAAACCAGGGGAACACCGGGGAGCTGTTTTTT
CASSVNQGNTGELFF
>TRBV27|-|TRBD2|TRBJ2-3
TGTGCCAGCAGTCGATCTTCGGGAGGTAGCACAGATACGCAGTATTTT
CASSRSSGGSTDTQYF
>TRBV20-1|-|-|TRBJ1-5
TGCAGTGCTAGTAACGGTTTAACAGGCAATCAGCCCCAGCATTTT
CSASNGLTGNQPQHF
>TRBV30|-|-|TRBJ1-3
TGTGCCTGGAGTGTGCAGGCGATCACCATATATTTT
CAWSVQAITIYF
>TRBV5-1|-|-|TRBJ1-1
TGCGCCAGCAGCTTGGAGGGGCCGAACACTGAAGCTTTCTTT
CASSLEGPNTEAFF
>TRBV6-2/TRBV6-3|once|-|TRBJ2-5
TGTGCCAGCAGCAACGGCGGAGGGGAAGAGACCCAGTACTTC
CASSNGGGEETQYF
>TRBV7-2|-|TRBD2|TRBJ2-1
TGTGCCAGCAGCTTAGCCGCCGGGACTAGCGGGGGTAATGTAAAGTTCTTC
CASSLAAGTSGGNVKFF
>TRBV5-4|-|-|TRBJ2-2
TGTGCCAGCAGCTTGGACGGAGGGCGAACCGGGGAGCTGTTTTTT
CASSLDGGRTGELFF
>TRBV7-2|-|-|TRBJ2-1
TGTGCCAGCAGCTTAGTGGGGACTTCCCATGATGAGCAGTTCTTC
CASSLVGTSHDEQFF
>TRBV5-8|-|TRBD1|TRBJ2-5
TGTGCCAGCAGCTTGTTAACCAAGAGGACAGGGGCGGGAGAGACCCAGTACTTC
CASSLLTKRTGAGETQYF
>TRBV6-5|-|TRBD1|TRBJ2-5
TGTGCCAGCAGTTACAGGGGGCCCGAGACCCAGTACTTC
CASSYRGPETQYF
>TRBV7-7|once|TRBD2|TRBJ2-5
TGTGCTAGCAGCCCTAGTTCGACTAGCGGGGGGATGGAGACCCAGTACTTC
CASSPSSTSGGMETQYF
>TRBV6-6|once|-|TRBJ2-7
TGTGCCAGCAGTTATACAGGGAACTACGAGCAGTACTTC
CASSYTGNYEQYF
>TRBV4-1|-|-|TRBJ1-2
TGCGCCAGCAGCGAAGCCGGGACTCTAACTAACTATGGCTACACCTTC
CASSEAGTLTNYGYTF
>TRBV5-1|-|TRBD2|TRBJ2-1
TGCGCCAGCAGCATTAGCGGGGGGAACAATGAGCAGTTCTTC
CASSISGGNNEQFF
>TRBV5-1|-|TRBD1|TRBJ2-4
TGCGCCAGCAGCTCTGATGGGACAGAGCAAAACATTCAGTACTTC
CASSSDGTEQNIQYF
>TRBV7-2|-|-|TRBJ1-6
TGTGCCAGCAGCCCAGTCGGGGGTCCCAATTCACCCCTCCACTTT
CASSPVGGPNSPLHF
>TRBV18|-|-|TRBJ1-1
TGTGCCAGCTCACCGGGGCTGAACACTGAAGCTTTCTTT
CASSPGLNTEAFF
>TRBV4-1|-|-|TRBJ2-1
TGCGCCAGCAGCCAAGATGGGACTTCCTACAATGAGCAGTTCTTC
CASSQDGTSYNEQFF
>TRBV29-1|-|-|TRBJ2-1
TGCAGCGTTGGGCAGGGTATGTTGAATGAGCAGTTCTTC
CSVGQGMLNEQFF
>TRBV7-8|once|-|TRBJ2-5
TGTGCCAGCAGCTTAGAGGCGGCTCTGTACCAAGAGACCCAGTACTTC
CASSLEAALYQETQYF
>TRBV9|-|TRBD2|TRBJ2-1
TGTGCCAGCAGCGTAGCAGGACTAGTCGGGAATGAGCAGTTCTTC
CASSVAGLVGNEQFF
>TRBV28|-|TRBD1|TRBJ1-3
TGTGCCAGCAGTCGACCGACAGGGGGGCAAAACACCATATATTTT
CASSRPTGGQNTIYF